These 9 T cell receptor beta chains were sequenced from one sample in a study of blood T cell repertoires in COVID-19. TCRdb's table, derived via immunoSEQ multiplex PCR, lists solely in-frame clones and lacks some. Of 150,000 to 200,000 clones in the sample, 70% to 90% were seen once. Sequenced input: peripheral blood. These receptors originate from a woman in her twenties or thirties with acute or convalescent COVID-19.

The genes are TRBV7-8 and TRBJ2-2; a possible D gene is TRBD2 (7 bases). With 2 bases removed from V and 2 bases from J, the gap between germline ends came to 15 bases. The CDR3 contains 17 residues. Germline V gives CDR1 SGHVS, CDR2 FQNEAQ. The CDR3 region has the DNA TGTGCCAGCAGCTTATGGGGGGGCGGTCGTAACACCGGGGAGCTGTTTTTT. Protein: CASSLWGGGRNTGELFF. Full variable domain (missing parts from reference TRBV7-8 and TRBJ2-2): GAGVSQSPRYKVAKRGQDVALRCDPISGHVSLFWYQQALGQGPEFLTYFQNEAQLDKSGLPSDRFFAERPEGSVSTLKIQRTQQEDSAVYLCASSLWGGGRNTGELFFGEGSRLTVL.

The chain is built from TRBV12-2 and TRBJ2-1; TRBD1 is taken as the D call from the table, unchecked against the DNA. TRBV12-2 is a known pseudogene. CDR3 length: 15 residues. The CDR3 DNA is TGTGCAAGTCGCGATGGACAGGCCAACTTCAATGAGCAGTTCTTC. Amino acid sequence: CASRDGQANFNEQFF.

The chain has TRBV5-1 and TRBJ2-3; D perhaps matches TRBD2 (5 bases). Germline V lookup: CDR1 SGHRS, CDR2 YFSETQ. V lost 0 bases, J lost 3 bases, and 11 bases lay in between. The CDR3 is 15 amino acids. The CDR3 region has the DNA TGCGCCAGCAGCTTGGCGGGAATGGGTACAGATACGCAGTATTTT. Its protein product is CASSLAGMGTDTQYF.

The V gene is TRBV9, the J gene TRBJ1-2, with TRBD1 matching over 7 bases. CDR3 size: 13 residues. Germline V gives CDR1 SGDLS, CDR2 YYNGEE. The J segment lost 7 bases and the V segment lost 4 bases, leaving 7 bases of the junction unmatched. The CDR3 region is CASSRDRVSGYTF. In DNA, the CDR3 is TGTGCCAGCAGCCGTGACAGGGTATCTGGCTACACCTTC.

The genes are TRBV6-6 and TRBJ2-7; TRBD2 is a possible D gene (5 bases). V was shortened by 5 bases and J by 2 bases, with 10 bases between the two germline ends. This CDR3 is built from 13 residues. Germline-derived CDR1 and CDR2 are MNHNY and SVGAGI (reference sequence). CDR3 nucleotide sequence: TGTGCCAGCAGTACTAGTAGCACCTACGAGCAGTACTTC. Protein sequence: CASSTSSTYEQYF.

CDR3 DNA sequence: TGTGCCAGCAGGACGGGGGGACTTAATGAAAAACTGTTTTTT. Protein sequence: CASRTGGLNEKLFF. The chain couples TRBV5-6 to TRBJ1-4; D is perhaps TRBD1 (5 bases). Germline-derived CDR1 and CDR2 are SGHDT and YYEEEE. The CDR3 has 14 amino acids. V lost 5 bases and J lost 4, with 12 bases in between. The full variable domain, rest sourced from reference TRBV5-6 and TRBJ1-4, is DAGVTQSPTHLIKTRGQQVTLRCSPKSGHDTVSWYQQALGQGPQFIFQYYEEEERQRGNFPDRFSGHQFPNYSSELNVNALLLGDSALYLCASRTGGLNEKLFFGSGTQLSVL.

J is TRBJ2-2 and V is TRBV5-1, with D perhaps TRBD1 (5 bases). The V end lost 4 bases, the J end lost 8 bases, and 9 bases lay between the germline ends. Germline V gives CDR1 SGHRS, CDR2 YFSETQ. This CDR3 has 12 amino acids. CDR3 nucleotide sequence: TGCGCCAGCAGCACCCAGGGTGGGGAGCTGTTTTTT. Translating gives CASSTQGGELFF.

This chain uses TRBV28 with TRBJ1-5; 8 bases fit TRBD1. The CDR3 has 16 amino acids. CDR1 is MDHEN and CDR2 is SYDVKM in the germline V gene. The trim removed 3 bases at V and 9 bases at J, leaving 13 bases unmatched. CDR3 nucleotides: TGTGCCAGCAGTTTCCAGGACAGGGCCGGCAGGCTGCCCCAGCATTTT. Amino acids: CASSFQDRAGRLPQHF.

The chain carries TRBV7-9 and TRBJ2-7; maybe TRBD2 (6 bases). Germline V lookup: CDR1 SEHNR, CDR2 FQNEAQ (reference sequence). V lost 5 bases, J lost 6 bases, and 20 bases lay in between. This CDR3 region has 15 residues. For the CDR3, the DNA is TGTGCCAGCAGCATCCAAGCGGGCCATACCCCCGAGCAGTACTTC. As protein: CASSIQAGHTPEQYF.